The T cell receptor (beta chain) under discussion was sequenced for a study of the immune and genomic landscape of osteosarcoma. Background on the study: Approximately 77% presented with localized disease at diagnosis. Points from the study as a whole: A single dominant hyperexpanded clone appeared in five cases, each with <100 clonotypes. Limited clonal expansion was suggested by productive clonality averaging 0.09, maximum around 0.29. Reference clonality came from outside normal skin and healthy blood, not matched tissue.

Primary, local recurrence and metastasis osteosarcoma tumors were taken after treatment from poor-prognosis patients. V lost 0 bases and J lost 9, with 12 bases in between. Looked up from germline, CDR1 is SGDLS and CDR2 is YYNGEE. This CDR3 has 13 residues. This clone has a handful of counts. Its antigen is not identified. Some clones are missing from TCRdb's copy, which holds only in-frame ones; the method was immunoSEQ multiplex PCR. The sample contains some 2,500 clones, roughly 70% of which appear only once. The receptor was derived from a human donor with osteosarcoma. The chain uses TRBV9 and TRBJ2-5, with D tentatively TRBD2 (5 bases). The sample was osteosarcoma tumor tissue from the lung. This CDR3 is CASSVGGSGAQYF. The CDR3 nucleotides read TGTGCCAGCAGCGTAGGGGGTTCCGGGGCCCAGTACTTC.